Reported below is one T cell receptor (beta chain). Its antigen is not identified. This entry comes from a study of beta chain features in type 1 diabetes. It was via CD45RO/CCR7/CD25/CD127/CD95/CD27 that CD4+ naive, central memory, regulatory and stem cell-like memory cells were sorted. Sorted populations all had greater than 98% purity. Overall study findings and caveats: Patients with type 1 diabetes showed fewer VDJ junction insertions and more deletions. Moderate yet significant TCRB CDR3 shortening was seen in Type 1 diabetes patients in all four CD4+ subsets.

Germline V lookup: CDR1 LGHNT, CDR2 FRNRAP. CDR3 size: 18 residues. After removal of 0 bases from V and 4 bases from J, the junction contained 7 bases not matched to a gene. Every isolated RNA sample was fully reverse transcribed, so sequencing captured expressed TCRB transcripts. Sequenced by immunoSEQ multiplex PCR; TCRdb stores in-frame clones only, minus some. The data contain tens of thousands of clones, around half of them singletons. This TCR was sampled from a woman younger than 35 in good health. The J gene is TRBJ2-2, the V gene TRBV12-5; 11 bases fit TRBD1. What was sequenced was central memory CD4+ T cells from blood. In DNA form, the CDR3 reads TGTGCTAGTGGTTTGGTCGTGTTGGGACAGGGGGGCACCGGGGAGCTGTTTTTT. This codes for CASGLVVLGQGGTGELFF.